This TCR beta chain was captured in a study of cytomegalovirus exposure and HLA in healthy donors. Study-level points and caveats: In a later analysis, first-cohort TCR clusters were found to tend to co-occur in the 95 to 150 validation repertoires. The study put 150 to 200 TCR beta chains on its list as cytomegalovirus-associated.

Points on this clone: Its antigen is not known. Germline and junction disagree at one end, which may indicate a read error.

Sequencing used immunoSEQ multiplex PCR; TCRdb keeps in-frame clones, though not all of them. The sample includes 70,000 or so clones, 94% of them seen just once. This CDR3 is 16 amino acids long. Germline loops: CDR1 LNHDA, CDR2 SQIVND (reference sequence). Sample: PBMCs. The sequence derives from a woman aged 18-29 years in good health and CMV-seronegative. The rearrangement uses TRBV19 and TRBJ2-7; a weak D match, TRBD2 (6 bases). Here the CDR3 DNA reads TGTGCTAGTAGTCCGGTCGGAGGGACCACCTCCTACGAGCAGTACTTC. Protein sequence: CASSPVGGTTSYEQYF.